A single sample gave rise to the 2 T cell receptor beta chains below, sequenced in a study of regulatory T cells in long-lasting Graves disease. Indicated time point: newly diagnosed GD, antithyroid drugs for less than 3 months. The authors made the TCR library using RNA they extracted from PBMCs. CDR3-region Arm-PCR and iRepertoire HTBI primers produced the TCR beta libraries. TCRdb re-called the multiplex PCR reads through MiXCR, storing one row per CDR3 protein. This sample carries a few hundred thousand distinct CDR3 sequences, about 15% of them seen once, and the ten largest clones take roughly a sixth. These data also formed part of another study, on T cells in Graves' hyperthyroidism and ophthalmopathy.

This specimen consisted of peripheral blood mononuclear cells (PBMCs), obtained at new diagnosis, from a patient treated with antithyroid drugs. All receptors derive from a woman aged 45 to 65 with Graves disease.

This sequence joins TRBV6-9 and TRBJ1-5, with TRBD1 as a possible D gene (5 bases). V was pared by 4 bases and J by 3 bases, with 13 bases between. CDR1 is MNHGY, CDR2 SVAAGI, per germline. The CDR3 totals 15 residues. CDR3 DNA: TGTGCCAGCAGTTTGCCAGGGTCGGCCAATCAGCCCCAGCATTTT. Translation gives CASSLPGSANQPQHF.

This clonotype was seen a handful of times. The chain links TRBV28 to TRBJ1-2; D not resolved. Germline CDR1 is MDHEN and CDR2 is SYDVKM. The CDR3 has 14 amino acids. The V end lost 7 bases, the J end lost 4 bases, and 16 bases lay between the germline ends. CDR3 region: CASTRSPPPYGYTF. DNA for the CDR3: TGTGCCAGCACCCGAAGTCCCCCTCCCTATGGCTACACCTTC.